This TCR beta chain was profiled in a study of a mutant IDH1 vaccine in newly diagnosed glioma. Study-wide background: Averaging roughly 40 years of age, treated patients were about 60% male and 37.5% female. Findings and caveats of the study: Variations in leading peripheral T cell clonotypes appeared to have no connection with pseudoprogression.

The sample's time point: week 35, safety follow-up. Vaccination comprised doses that each held 300 ug of mutant IDH1 20-mer peptide, plus topical imiquimod. As for this clone: Its antigen is undetermined.

Repertoires were generated with immunoSEQ multiplex PCR, while TCRdb's copy carries only in-frame clones and drops some. The repertoire consists of 53,000 or so clones, with 65% to 80% occurring once and the leading ten covering 6% to 8%. Per germline, CDR1 SGHTA and CDR2 FQGNSA. V was pared by 5 bases and J by 4 bases, with 8 bases of the junction left unmatched. This CDR3 has 15 residues. The starting material was PBMCs, obtained from a glioma patient whose treatment included an IDH1 peptide vaccine. V is TRBV7-2 and J is TRBJ2-5; 9 bases map to TRBD2. This receptor was obtained from a man aged 35 to 55 with glioma. The CDR3 loop reads CASSPTGTSRETQYF. CDR3 bases: TGTGCCAGCAGCCCGACCGGGACTAGCCGAGAGACCCAGTACTTC. The full variable domain, completed using reference TRBV7-2 and TRBJ2-5, is GAGVSQSPSNKVTEKGKDVELRCDPISGHTALYWYRQSLGQGLEFLIYFQGNSAPDKSGLPSDRFSAERTGGSVSTLTIQRTQQEDSAVYLCASSPTGTSRETQYFGPGTRLLVL.